The rows below give T cell receptor beta chains drawn from one sample of a study of cytomegalovirus exposure and HLA in healthy donors. TCRdb keeps only in-frame clones here, not all; method: immunoSEQ multiplex PCR. The sample includes about 77,000 clones. Input material: PBMCs. The receptors derive from a man aged 50-59 years in good health and CMV-seropositive. Each CDR3 is given with its conserved first and last residue.

J | V | CDR3
TRBJ2-1 | TRBV7-9 | CASSLRDGGFF
TRBJ1-1 | TRBV6-1 | CASSASGRLEAFF
TRBJ2-7 | TRBV5-1 | CASSDGFYEQYF
TRBJ2-3 | TRBV6-1 | CASILDRSTDTQYF
TRBJ2-6 | TRBV29-1 | CSVTGSRSGANVLTF
TRBJ1-2 | TRBV29-1 | CSVEAGGFGYTF
TRBJ2-2 | TRBV5-4 | CASSLGLPNTGELFF
TRBJ2-2 | TRBV27 | CASSLSSGRLNRELFF
TRBJ2-5 | TRBV6-1 | CASTRQGGETQYF
TRBJ1-2 | TRBV7-3 | CASSLTGGLGYTF
TRBJ1-2 | TRBV19 | CASTGSANYGYTF
TRBJ2-7 | TRBV5-1 | CASSLEGEGEQYF
TRBJ2-2 | TRBV10-3 | CAISERQGTNTGELFF
TRBJ1-2 | TRBV4-1 | CASSQDSDRGPPDYGYTF
TRBJ2-5 | TRBV27 | CASSSPSGGQETQYF
TRBJ2-3 | TRBV5-4 | CASSLSSAFTDTQYF
TRBJ2-7 | TRBV4-1 | CASSQGQGGPYEQYF
TRBJ1-4 | TRBV6-1 | CASSGDRGIQTNEKLFF
TRBJ1-1 | TRBV7-8 | CASTTLGRGTEAFF
TRBJ1-1 | TRBV5-6 | CASSLTGNTEAFF
TRBJ1-1 | TRBV2 | CARGDRYTEAFF
TRBJ2-3 | TRBV11-2 | CASSSYGQSTDTQYF
TRBJ1-2 | TRBV5-4 | CASSLDKIYGYTF
TRBJ1-3 | TRBV14 | CASSQLQGAGNTIYF
TRBJ1-2 | TRBV7-2 | CASSPRTGRDYGYTF
TRBJ2-1 | TRBV7-2 | CASSFGGGTYNEQFF
TRBJ1-2 | TRBV4-2 | CASSQDYRGPGYGYTF
TRBJ1-6 | TRBV5-1 | CASSRESSYNSPLHF
TRBJ1-4 | TRBV4-1 | CASSQNPPTGWGEKLFF
TRBJ1-4 | TRBV30 | CACLTGNNEKLFF
TRBJ1-1 | TRBV4-1 | CASSPRGLNTEAFF
TRBJ1-4 | TRBV12-5 | CASAPQGPGYEKLFF
TRBJ1-2 | TRBV28 | CASSLAGPNYGYTF
TRBJ1-1 | TRBV6-5 | CASSSGRGTEAFF
TRBJ2-5 | TRBV19 | CASRGLGGQETQYF
TRBJ2-3 | TRBV19 | CAHRKLEGLAVSTDTQYF
TRBJ1-4 | TRBV6-1 | CASARALNEKLFF
TRBJ2-5 | TRBV25-1 | CASSEVGAGETQYF
TRBJ2-7 | TRBV2 | CASTPLAGGFYEQYF
TRBJ2-1 | TRBV4-1 | CASSQALAGQGNEQFF
TRBJ2-4 | TRBV29-1 | CSVRTGGENIQYF
TRBJ2-1 | TRBV6-1 | CASSDKGLAGVGGQFF
TRBJ1-1 | TRBV19 | CASSITGANTEAFF